This T cell receptor beta chain was identified during a study of cytomegalovirus exposure and HLA in healthy donors. Study findings and constraints: Indistinguishability led to the exclusion of some V segments, TRBV6-2 and TRBV6-3 included. Trimming of TCR beta V- and J-genes showed a link, identified in a later analysis, to a missense DCLRE1C variant.

This clone was observed a handful of times. What it binds is not known. The V and J ends lost 5 bases and 4 bases respectively, with 12 bases between them. The germline V gene has CDR1 GTSNPN and CDR2 SVGIG (reference sequence). CDR3 length: 13 residues. Use of 60 Vbeta and 13 Jbeta primers characterized the PCR. The assay was immunoSEQ multiplex PCR, and TCRdb's table has in-frame clones only and misses some. The sample has 150,000 to 200,000 clones, roughly 12% seen once. The source is a man aged 45-65 years in good health and CMV-seropositive. Sequencing input: PBMCs. The chain is built from TRBV30 and TRBJ1-5, with D possibly TRBD1 on 5 matching bases. CDR3 nucleotides: TGTGCCTGGGGGGTGGGGACTAATCAGCCCCAGCATTTT. Its protein product is CAWGVGTNQPQHF.